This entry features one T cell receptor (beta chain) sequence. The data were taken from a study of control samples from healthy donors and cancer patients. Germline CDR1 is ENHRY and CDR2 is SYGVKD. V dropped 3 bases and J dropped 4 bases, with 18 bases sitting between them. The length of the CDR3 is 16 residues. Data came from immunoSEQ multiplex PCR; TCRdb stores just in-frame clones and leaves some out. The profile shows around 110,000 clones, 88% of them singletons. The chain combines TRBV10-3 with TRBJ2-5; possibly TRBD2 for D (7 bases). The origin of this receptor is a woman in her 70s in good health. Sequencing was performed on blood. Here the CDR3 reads CAISESRGAIGETQYF. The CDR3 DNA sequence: TGTGCCATCAGTGAATCCCGGGGGGCAATTGGAGAGACCCAGTACTTC.